The 23 T cell receptor beta chains below all came from one sample that was sequenced in a study of response to subunit inactivated influenza vaccine. Each CDR3 protein is one row after TCRdb ran MiXCR on the RT-PCR reads. This sample has hundreds of thousands of distinct CDR3 sequences; over 10% occur once, and the top ten carry 10% to 15%. Sequences were derived from PBMCs from blood, sampled roughly 45 days after vaccination. The receptors stem from a man between 50 and 59 years old who received an inactivated influenza vaccine.

The rearrangement uses TRBV15 and TRBJ2-5; TRBD2 agrees at 11 bases. Germline values: CDR1 LNHNV, CDR2 YYDKDF (reference sequence). The CDR3 spans 15 residues. Trimming cost V 5 bases and J 7 bases; bases outside gene matches: 9. As DNA, the CDR3 is TGTGCCACCAGCCGCCGGTCCGGGACTAGCGGGACCCAGTACTTC. The encoded protein is CATSRRSGTSGTQYF.

The chain carries TRBV7-2 and TRBJ2-5, with TRBD2 matching over 13 bases. The germline CDR1 and CDR2 sequences are SGHTA and FQGNSA. The CDR3 length is 16 residues. The ends lost 5 bases at V and 4 bases at J; junction bases unmatched: 7. CDR3 protein: CASSRLAGGSGETQYF. The CDR3 DNA follows: TGTGCCAGCAGCCGACTAGCGGGAGGTAGTGGAGAGACCCAGTACTTC.

This clonotype has a handful of counts. The chain links TRBV12-3 or TRBV12-4 to TRBJ1-4; D might be TRBD1 (5 bases). V was pared by 2 bases and J by 5 bases, with 9 bases between. The CDR3 sequence is 14 residues long. CDR3 sequence (DNA): TGTGCCAGCAGTTTAAGGGGATTGAATGAAAAACTGTTTTTT. Its protein product is CASSLRGLNEKLFF.

Only a few counts were recorded for this clonotype. This sequence joins TRBV20-1 and TRBJ2-7; weak D call: TRBD1 (5 bases). There are 13 residues in the CDR3. V was cut by 3 bases and J by 4 bases, with 13 bases left in between. Germline V gene data show CDR1 as DFQATT and CDR2 as SNEGSKA (reference sequence). The CDR3 region has the DNA TGCAGTGCTAGGCCAGGGTTTGTGTACGAGCAGTACTTC. Translated, it gives CSARPGFVYEQYF.

The chain has TRBV6-1 and TRBJ1-2; 9 bases line up with TRBD1. Germline CDR1 reads MNHNS; CDR2 reads SASEGT. The CDR3 has 15 amino acids. V lost 5 bases and J lost 7; bases outside the gene matches: 11. Here the CDR3 DNA reads TGTGCCAGCAGTAAACAACCGGGACAGGGAAGTGGCTACACCTTC. This sequence encodes CASSKQPGQGSGYTF.

V gene TRBV29-1 combines with J gene TRBJ2-3; 8 nucleotides align to TRBD1. The V gene end was trimmed by 5 bases and the J gene end by 3 bases; junction bases not matched to a gene: 4. This CDR3 contains 13 residues. The germline gives CDR1 SQVTM, CDR2 ANQGSEA. CDR3 region: CSVSGQVTDTQYF. CDR3 bases: TGCAGCGTTTCGGGACAGGTAACAGATACGCAGTATTTT.

The J gene is TRBJ2-7, the V gene TRBV6-5, with TRBD2 identical over 7 bases. The CDR3 spans 16 residues. CDR1 is MNHEY, CDR2 SVGAGI, per germline. After removal of 2 bases from V and 6 bases from J, the junction contained 13 bases not matched to a gene. CDR3 bases: TGTGCCAGCAGTTACAGAGAGGGAGGGACGGCAAGCGAGCAGTACTTC. Translating gives CASSYREGGTASEQYF.

In nucleotides, the CDR3 is TGTGCCAGCAGCCCAACCCGGGGCCGGCAAGAGACCCAGTACTTC. As protein: CASSPTRGRQETQYF. V gene TRBV7-9 combines with J gene TRBJ2-5; either TRBD1 or TRBD2 may supply D (5 bases each). CDR3 length: 15 residues. CDR1 SEHNR and CDR2 FQNEAQ come from the germline V gene (reference sequence). V lost 5 bases to trimming and J lost 2 bases, with 15 bases between them. The whole variable domain, filled in from reference TRBV7-9 and TRBJ2-5, reads DTGVSQNPRHKITKRGQNVTFRCDPISEHNRLYWYRQTLGQGPEFLTYFQNEAQLEKSRLLSDRFSAERPKGSFSTLEIQRTEQGDSAMYLCASSPTRGRQETQYFGPGTRLLVL.

V gene TRBV6-2 or TRBV6-3 combines with J gene TRBJ2-7, with 10 nucleotides matching TRBD2. Germline V gene data show CDR1 as MNHEY and CDR2 as SVGEGT. The J segment lost 6 bases and the V segment lost 6 bases, leaving 8 bases of the junction unmatched. The CDR3 runs 14 residues. The CDR3 region is CASSEREGGSEQYF. The CDR3 DNA is TGTGCCAGCAGCGAGCGGGAGGGAGGTAGCGAGCAGTACTTC.

This clonotype was counted between two and nine times. V usage is TRBV4-2 and J usage is TRBJ2-7; 8 nucleotides agree with TRBD1. Germline values: CDR1 LGHNA, CDR2 YNFKEQ. This CDR3 is 16 amino acids long. The V and J ends lost 2 bases and 4 bases, in that order; junction bases with no gene match: 10. The CDR3 here is CASSQPTGVSAYEQYF. CDR3 coding DNA: TGTGCCAGCAGCCAACCGACAGGGGTTTCAGCATACGAGCAGTACTTC.

This clonotype was observed a few times. The chain has TRBV12-3 or TRBV12-4 and TRBJ2-3; the D gene is possibly TRBD1 (6 bases). The CDR3 consists of 13 residues. The CDR3 sequence: CADSFSSTDTQYF. In DNA, the CDR3 is TGTGCGGACAGTTTCAGTAGCACAGATACGCAGTATTTT.

V and J are TRBV18 and TRBJ1-2; D remains unclear. Germline CDR1 reads KGHSH; CDR2 reads LQKENI. Trimming shortened V by 3 bases and J by 3 bases, and 14 bases separated the two germline ends. The CDR3 length is 15 residues. This CDR3 reads CASSPESKGYYGYTF. The DNA of the CDR3 is TGTGCCAGCTCACCGGAAAGTAAGGGCTACTATGGCTACACCTTC.

In its sample, this clonotype was seen a few times. This chain links TRBV5-1 with TRBJ2-2; perhaps TRBD1 as D (6 bases). This CDR3 has 16 amino acids. V lost 4 bases and J lost 6, with 19 bases in between. The germline V gene encodes CDR1 SGHRS and CDR2 YFSETQ. CDR3 DNA: TGCGCCAGCAGCCCTCAAGGGGGAGCGGTGGCCGGGGAGCTGTTTTTT. It specifies CASSPQGGAVAGELFF.

V is TRBV29-1 and J is TRBJ2-5, with D possibly being TRBD1 or TRBD2 (5 bases each). Germline loops: CDR1 SQVTM, CDR2 ANQGSEA. The CDR3 sequence is 12 residues long. This CDR3 reads CCARDAGETQYF. The DNA for the CDR3 is TGCTGCGCCCGGGACGCTGGGGAGACCCAGTACTTC.

This clonotype came up a few times. The chain combines TRBV29-1 with TRBJ2-1; no clear D. V shed 3 bases and J shed 3 bases, with 15 bases lying between them. The germline CDR1 and CDR2 sequences are SQVTM and ANQGSEA. The CDR3 has 15 amino acids. DNA of the CDR3: TGCAGCGTTGAGCAGGAATTCTCCTTCTACAATGAGCAGTTCTTC. Protein sequence: CSVEQEFSFYNEQFF.

The sample holds a few counts of this clonotype. This chain joins TRBV7-2 and TRBJ2-5; 13 nucleotides agree with TRBD2. V was clipped by 5 bases and J by 5 bases; unmatched bases: 8. Per the germline V gene, CDR1 is SGHTA and CDR2 is FQGNSA. The CDR3 is 16 residues long. This CDR3 is CASSLTSGGPWETQYF. The CDR3, as DNA: TGTGCCAGCAGCCTGACTAGCGGGGGGCCCTGGGAGACCCAGTACTTC.

The CDR3 is CASSSIRDPELMNTQYF. CDR3 sequence (DNA): TGTGCCAGCAGTTCCATCCGGGACCCAGAACTAATGAATACGCAGTATTTT. This chain joins TRBV12-3 or TRBV12-4 and TRBJ2-3, with D perhaps TRBD1 or TRBD2 (5 bases each). Deletions cut 4 bases from V and 7 bases from J, with 24 bases between. The CDR3 totals 17 residues.

The chain couples TRBV5-1 to TRBJ2-6, with D uncertain. Germline V lookup: CDR1 SGHRS, CDR2 YFSETQ. The CDR3 is 15 residues long. V lost 4 bases to trimming and J lost 4 bases, with 12 bases between them. This CDR3 reads CASSAPIPGANVLTF. CDR3 DNA sequence: TGCGCCAGCAGCGCACCCATCCCCGGGGCCAACGTCCTGACTTTC.

This clonotype came up many times. The V call is TRBV12-3 or TRBV12-4, the J call TRBJ2-1; TRBD2 agrees at 13 bases. The length of the CDR3 is 15 residues. Trimming removed 1 base from V and 7 bases from J; junction bases left unmatched: 1. This CDR3 reads CASSLGLAGGNEQFF. Here the CDR3 DNA reads TGTGCCAGCAGTTTAGGACTAGCGGGGGGAAATGAGCAGTTCTTC.

The table lists this clonotype with a few counts. The J gene is TRBJ2-2, the V gene TRBV7-3, with 7 positions matching TRBD1. Per germline, CDR1 SGHTA and CDR2 FQGTGA. J lost 7 bases, V lost 6 bases, and 2 bases had no gene match. The CDR3 runs to 12 residues. The CDR3 region is CASSYRGGELFF. In nucleotides, the CDR3 is TGTGCCAGCAGTTACAGGGGCGGGGAGCTGTTTTTT. The whole variable domain, filled in from reference TRBV7-3 and TRBJ2-2, reads GAGVSQTPSNKVTEKGKYVELRCDPISGHTALYWYRQSLGQGPEFLIYFQGTGAADDSGLPNDRFFAVRPEGSVSTLKIQRTERGDSAVYLCASSYRGGELFFGEGSRLTVL.

The V and J genes are TRBV12-3 or TRBV12-4 and TRBJ1-1; tentatively, D is TRBD1 (5 bases). The CDR3 runs to 13 residues. Trimming pared 5 bases from V and 11 bases from J, leaving 18 bases between. The CDR3 protein is CASSRVGRGVAFF. The CDR3 DNA sequence: TGTGCCAGCAGTAGGGTCGGACGAGGGGTGGCTTTCTTT.

The CDR3 bases are TGTGCCAGCAGCCAATCGACAGGGTTCGGCTATGGCTACACCTTC. Translation gives CASSQSTGFGYGYTF. This chain links TRBV16 with TRBJ1-2; 7 nucleotides match TRBD1. V trimming: 0 bases; J trimming: 4 bases; junction bases outside the gene matches: 5. CDR1 is KGHSY, CDR2 FQNENV, per germline. The CDR3 is 15 residues long. Together with reference TRBV16 and TRBJ1-2, the CDR3 gives the full variable domain: GEEVAQTPKHLVRGEGQKAKLYCAPIKGHSYVFWYQQVLKNEFKFLISFQNENVFDETGMPKERFSAKCLPNSPCSLEIQATKLEDSAVYFCASSQSTGFGYGYTFGSGTRLTVV.

This clonotype was detected ten times or more. The chain uses TRBV4-2 and TRBJ2-3; D may be TRBD1 (5 bases). The CDR3 consists of 17 residues. Germline V lookup: CDR1 LGHNA, CDR2 YNFKEQ. The V end was cut by 0 bases, the J end by 0 bases, with 13 bases between. The CDR3 DNA follows: TGTGCCAGCAGCCAAGATTGGGGCCTGGCAAGCACAGATACGCAGTATTTT. This gives the protein CASSQDWGLASTDTQYF.